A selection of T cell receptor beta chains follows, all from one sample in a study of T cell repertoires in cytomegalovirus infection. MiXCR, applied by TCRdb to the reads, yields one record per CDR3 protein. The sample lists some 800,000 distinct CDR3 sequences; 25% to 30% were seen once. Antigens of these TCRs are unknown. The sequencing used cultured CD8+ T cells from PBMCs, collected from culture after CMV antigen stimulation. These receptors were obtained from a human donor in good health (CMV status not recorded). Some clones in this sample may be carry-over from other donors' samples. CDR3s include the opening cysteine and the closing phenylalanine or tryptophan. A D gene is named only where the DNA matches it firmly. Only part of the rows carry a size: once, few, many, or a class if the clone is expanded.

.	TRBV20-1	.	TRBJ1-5	TGCAGTGCTAGAGATCTAAACTGGGGAGGAGGCAATCAGCCCCAGCATTTT	CSARDLNWGGGNQPQHF
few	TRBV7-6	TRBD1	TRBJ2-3	TGTGCCAGCAGCTTCGGCAGGGGGCCTTCAGATACGCAGTATTTT	CASSFGRGPSDTQYF
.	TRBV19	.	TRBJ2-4	TGTGCCAGTAGTATAGGGGGAGTATCCAAAAACATTCAGTACTTC	CASSIGGVSKNIQYF
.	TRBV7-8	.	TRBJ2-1	TGTGCCACCATGAAAGGGAGCTCCTACAATGAGCAGTTCTTC	CATMKGSSYNEQFF
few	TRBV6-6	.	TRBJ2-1	TGTGCCAGCAGTTACTGGCCCCCGAGGGTCAATGAGCAGTTCTTC	CASSYWPPRVNEQFF
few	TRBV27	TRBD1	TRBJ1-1	TGTGCCAGCAGTTGGACAGGGAGTAGGTACACTGAAGCTTTCTTT	CASSWTGSRYTEAFF
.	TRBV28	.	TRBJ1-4	TGTGCCAGCACTAACCGGGCCCCAGGAGAAAAACTGTTTTTT	CASTNRAPGEKLFF
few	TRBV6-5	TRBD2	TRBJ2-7	TGTGCCAGCAGTTCTCCTAGGACTAGCGGGGGGGCCTACGAGCAGTACTTC	CASSSPRTSGGAYEQYF
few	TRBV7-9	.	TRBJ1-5	TGTGCCAGCAGCGGGCTGGGTCAGCCCCAGCATTTT	CASSGLGQPQHF
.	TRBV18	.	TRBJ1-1	TGTGCCAGCTCACTTAAAAAACAGGGCTGGCCTGAAGCTTTCTTT	CASSLKKQGWPEAFF
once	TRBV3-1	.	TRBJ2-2	TGTGCCAGCAGCCCTCCACCCACCGGGGAGCTGTTTTTT	CASSPPPTGELFF
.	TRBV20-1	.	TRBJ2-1	TGCAGTGCTAGGGAACTAGAGCCGGAACAGTTCTTC	CSARELEPEQFF
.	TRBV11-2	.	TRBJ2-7	TGTGCCAGCAGCTTAGGAACAGCAGCAACCTACGAGCAGTACTTC	CASSLGTAATYEQYF
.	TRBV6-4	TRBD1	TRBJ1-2	TGTGCCACCGGGACGACAGGGACGGTTGGCTACACCTTC	CATGTTGTVGYTF
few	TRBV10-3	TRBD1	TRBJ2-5	TGTGCCATCAGTTCCTCGACAGGGCAGGAGACCCAGTACTTC	CAISSSTGQETQYF
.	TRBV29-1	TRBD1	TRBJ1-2	TGCAGCGTTGCGGAACAGGGGGCTCGTGGCTACACCTTC	CSVAEQGARGYTF
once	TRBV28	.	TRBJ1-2	TGTGCCAGCAGTTCCCTCAGTCGCGTTAACTATGGCTACACCTTC	CASSSLSRVNYGYTF
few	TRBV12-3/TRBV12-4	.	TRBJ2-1	TGTGCCAGCAGTTTAGGGGCTAACTACAATGAGCAGTTCTTC	CASSLGANYNEQFF
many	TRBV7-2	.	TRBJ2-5	TGTGCCAGCAGCTACGGATCGGGGATGGAGACCCAGTACTTC	CASSYGSGMETQYF
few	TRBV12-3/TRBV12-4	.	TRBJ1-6	TGTGCCAGCAGTTTTTTTGCCAGGGGAGTCTATAATTCACCCCTCCACTTT	CASSFFARGVYNSPLHF
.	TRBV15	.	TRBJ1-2	TGTGCCACCAGCAGAGATCTGGCGGACTATGGCTACACCTTC	CATSRDLADYGYTF
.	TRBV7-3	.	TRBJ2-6	TGTGCCAGCAGCTTAATTAGCGTCTCTGGGGCCAACGTCCTGACTTTC	CASSLISVSGANVLTF
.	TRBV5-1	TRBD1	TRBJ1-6	TGCGCCAGCAGCTTGGGGGACAGGGGAGAACCCCTCCACTTT	CASSLGDRGEPLHF
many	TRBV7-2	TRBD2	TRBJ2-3	TGTGCCAGCAGCTCCAGCGGGGGGGCCCTGGATACGCAGTATTTT	CASSSSGGALDTQYF
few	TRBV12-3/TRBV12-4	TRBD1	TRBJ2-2	TGTGCCAGCAGTTCTACGACAGGGGGGCCGAACACCGGGGAGCTGTTTTTT	CASSSTTGGPNTGELFF
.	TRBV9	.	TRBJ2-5	TGTGCCAGCAGCGTAGCTTTTGAGGTCGGGACCCAGTACTTC	CASSVAFEVGTQYF
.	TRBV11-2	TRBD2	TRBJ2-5	TGTGCCACCCGGAAGGAGCGGGGGAAGGAAGAGACCCAGTACTTC	CATRKERGKEETQYF
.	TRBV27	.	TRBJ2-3	TGTGCCAGCAGTTTATCCGGACCGACGACCGCCACAGATACGCAGTATTTT	CASSLSGPTTATDTQYF
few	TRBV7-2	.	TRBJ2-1	TGTGCCAGCAGTTTACAGGGGGGGTACGATGAGCAGTTCTTC	CASSLQGGYDEQFF
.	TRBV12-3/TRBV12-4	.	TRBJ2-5	TGTGCCAGCAGTTTAGAACAGGAGCAAGAGACCCAGTACTTC	CASSLEQEQETQYF
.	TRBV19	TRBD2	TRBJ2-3	TGTGCCAGTAGTATTGCGGGGGGGGGAGGAGATACGCAGTATTTT	CASSIAGGGGDTQYF
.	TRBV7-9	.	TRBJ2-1	TGTGCCAGCAGCCCTGACGAGGTGTGGGTATACAATGAGCAGTTCTTC	CASSPDEVWVYNEQFF
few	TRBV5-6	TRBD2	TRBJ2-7	TGTGCCAGCAGCTTGCGCCTAGCGGGGGACGGATCCTACGAGCAGTACTTC	CASSLRLAGDGSYEQYF
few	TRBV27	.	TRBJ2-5	TGTGCCAGCAGTCCCTTTGGCCGAAGATCGTACCAAGAGACCCAGTACTTC	CASSPFGRRSYQETQYF
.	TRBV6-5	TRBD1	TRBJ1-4	TGTGCCAGCAGTTACTCAAAACAGGGGGTAATTAAGGGCTGGGATGAAAAACTGTTTTTT	CASSYSKQGVIKGWDEKLFF
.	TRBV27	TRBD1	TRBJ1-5	TGTGCCAGCAGTCGCGGGACAGGGCTTCAGCCCCAGCATTTT	CASSRGTGLQPQHF
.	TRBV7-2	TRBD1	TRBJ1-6	TGTGCCAGCAGCGTCCACAGGGGGCGTGATTCACCCCTCCACTTT	CASSVHRGRDSPLHF
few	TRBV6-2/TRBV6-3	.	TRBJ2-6	TGTGCCAGCAATCCAATGCGGGCCAACGTCCTGACTTTC	CASNPMRANVLTF
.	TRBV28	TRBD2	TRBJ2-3	TGTGCCAGCAGTTTAGGGGGAGCGGGGGGCTCAGATACGCAGTATTTT	CASSLGGAGGSDTQYF
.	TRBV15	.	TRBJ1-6	TGTGCCACCAGCCGGGGGTGGGATTCACCCCTCCACTTT	CATSRGWDSPLHF
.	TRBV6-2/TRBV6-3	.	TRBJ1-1	TGTGCCAGCAGTTACCAGACGGTGAACACTGAAGCTTTCTTT	CASSYQTVNTEAFF
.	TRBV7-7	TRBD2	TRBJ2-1	TGTGCTAGCAGCCTACTAGCGTCTCCTTACAATGAGCAGTTCTTC	CASSLLASPYNEQFF
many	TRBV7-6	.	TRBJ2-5	TGTGCCAGCAGCCCTATCTTTGGGTCCGGGGAGACCCAGTACTTC	CASSPIFGSGETQYF
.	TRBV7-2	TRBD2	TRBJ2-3	TGTGCCAGCAGCTCCCTGGGCGGGGGGGCCGTGGATACGCAGTATTTT	CASSSLGGGAVDTQYF
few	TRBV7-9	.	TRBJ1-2	TGTGCCAGCAGCTTGGGGCCGGTTTTAGTTTTAGATGGCTACACCTTC	CASSLGPVLVLDGYTF
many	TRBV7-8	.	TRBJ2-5	TGTGCCAGCAGCTCCCGGGACCTCCCGGGGGAGACCCAGTACTTC	CASSSRDLPGETQYF
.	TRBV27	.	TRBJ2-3	TGTGCCAGCAGTTTAAAGGTCCCCTTGCGGGGGACAACCACAGATACGCAGTATTTT	CASSLKVPLRGTTTDTQYF
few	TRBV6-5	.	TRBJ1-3	TGTGCCAGCAGTCCCGGGGGGGGAGAACTCGGAAACACCATATATTTT	CASSPGGGELGNTIYF
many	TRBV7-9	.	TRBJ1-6	TGTGCCAGCAGTCAAGATGAAAGTTGGGATTCACCCCTCCACTTT	CASSQDESWDSPLHF
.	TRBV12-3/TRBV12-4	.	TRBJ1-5	TGTGCCAGCAGTTGGGCCCTCGACACCTCTACTGGTGAACAGCCCCAGCATTTT	CASSWALDTSTGEQPQHF
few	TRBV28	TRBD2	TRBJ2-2	TGTGCCAGCATTAGGGCTAGCGGGTCTACGAACACCGGGGAGCTGTTTTTT	CASIRASGSTNTGELFF
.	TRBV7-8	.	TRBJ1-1	TGTGCCAGCAGCTCCGCAGGGGATGAAGCTTCCTTT	CASSSAGDEASF
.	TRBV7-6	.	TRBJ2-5	TGTGCCAGCAGCCGCCCTAAGGGATCAGGGGAGACCCAGTACTTC	CASSRPKGSGETQYF